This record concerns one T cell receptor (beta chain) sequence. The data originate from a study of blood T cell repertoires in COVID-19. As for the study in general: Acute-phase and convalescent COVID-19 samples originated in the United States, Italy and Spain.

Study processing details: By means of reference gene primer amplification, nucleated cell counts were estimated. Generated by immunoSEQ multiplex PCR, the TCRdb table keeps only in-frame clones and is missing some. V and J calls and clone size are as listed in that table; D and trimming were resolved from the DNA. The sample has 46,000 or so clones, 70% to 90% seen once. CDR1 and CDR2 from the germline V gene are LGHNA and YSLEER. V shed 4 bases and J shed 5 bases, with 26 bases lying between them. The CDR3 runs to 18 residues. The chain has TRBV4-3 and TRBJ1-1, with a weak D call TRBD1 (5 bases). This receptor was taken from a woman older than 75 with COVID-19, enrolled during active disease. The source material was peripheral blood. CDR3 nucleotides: TGCGCCAGCAGCCCCGGGGGTGATCTTTATGGATTCGGGACTGAAGCTTTCTTT. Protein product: CASSPGGDLYGFGTEAFF.